These 6 T cell receptor beta chains were all obtained from the same sample, sequenced in a study of blood T cell repertoires in COVID-19. The data were produced by immunoSEQ multiplex PCR, yet TCRdb's version contains in-frame clones alone and is incomplete. The table lists about 200,000 clones, 65% to 80% of them singletons. The sequenced sample consisted of PBMCs or T cells enriched from blood (not recorded which). These receptors all stem from a woman aged 45-65 years with acute COVID-19.

V and J are TRBV5-1 and TRBJ1-2; 11 nucleotides line up with TRBD1. With 3 bases clipped from V and 9 bases from J, the junction kept 10 bases outside the gene matches. The CDR3 has 15 residues. Per germline, CDR1 SGHRS and CDR2 YFSETQ. The CDR3 DNA follows: TGCGCCAGCAGCTCCACCGGGACAGGGGGATGGAGCTACACCTTC. Amino acid sequence: CASSSTGTGGWSYTF.

The V and J genes are TRBV4-3 and TRBJ1-6; tentatively, D is TRBD1 (5 bases). Trimming cost V 4 bases and J 0 bases, with 7 bases left between them. The CDR3 extends over 15 amino acids. CDR1 LGHNA and CDR2 YSLEER come from the germline V gene. The CDR3: CASSPDSSYNSPLHF. CDR3 coding DNA: TGCGCCAGCAGCCCCGACAGCTCCTATAATTCACCCCTCCACTTT.

The chain uses TRBV4-1 and TRBJ1-4; D is uncertain. The CDR3 extends over 13 amino acids. The germline V and J ends were trimmed by 4 bases and 13 bases, with 16 bases remaining between them. Per germline, CDR1 MGHRA and CDR2 YSYEKL. The CDR3 here is CASSPSEPVRLFF. CDR3 nucleotides: TGCGCCAGCAGCCCCTCGGAGCCCGTCCGACTGTTTTTT.

In its sample, this clone was seen once. V is TRBV11-2 and J is TRBJ1-2; 9 bases match TRBD1. Germline assignment: CDR1 SGHAT and CDR2 FQNNGV. The CDR3 length is 14 residues. V lost 5 bases, J lost 4 bases, and 5 bases stayed unmatched. For the CDR3, the DNA is TGTGCCAGCAGCCAGGGACAGGGATCCTATGGCTACACCTTC. Translated: CASSQGQGSYGYTF.

V is TRBV30 and J is TRBJ1-3; D is undetermined. CDR3 length: 14 residues. V dropped 1 base and J dropped 3 bases, with 10 bases sitting between them. Germline CDR1 is GTSNPN and CDR2 is SVGIG (reference sequence). CDR3 in amino acids: CAWSEWAGGNTIYF. DNA of the CDR3: TGTGCCTGGAGTGAGTGGGCTGGTGGAAACACCATATATTTT. Full variable domain (outside the CDR3, taken from reference TRBV30 and TRBJ1-3): SQTIHQWPATLVQPVGSPLSLECTVEGTSNPNLYWYRQAAGRGLQLLFYSVGIGQISSEVPQNLSASRPQDRQFILSSKKLLLSDSGFYLCAWSEWAGGNTIYFGEGSWLTVV.

The rearrangement links TRBV5-1 to TRBJ1-5; a possible D gene is TRBD1 (5 bases). The length of the CDR3 is 14 residues. The germline gives CDR1 SGHRS, CDR2 YFSETQ. V lost 4 bases and J 2 bases, leaving 10 bases between the germline ends. CDR3 region: CASSQDIGNQPQHF. CDR3 coding DNA: TGCGCCAGCAGCCAGGACATCGGCAATCAGCCCCAGCATTTT.